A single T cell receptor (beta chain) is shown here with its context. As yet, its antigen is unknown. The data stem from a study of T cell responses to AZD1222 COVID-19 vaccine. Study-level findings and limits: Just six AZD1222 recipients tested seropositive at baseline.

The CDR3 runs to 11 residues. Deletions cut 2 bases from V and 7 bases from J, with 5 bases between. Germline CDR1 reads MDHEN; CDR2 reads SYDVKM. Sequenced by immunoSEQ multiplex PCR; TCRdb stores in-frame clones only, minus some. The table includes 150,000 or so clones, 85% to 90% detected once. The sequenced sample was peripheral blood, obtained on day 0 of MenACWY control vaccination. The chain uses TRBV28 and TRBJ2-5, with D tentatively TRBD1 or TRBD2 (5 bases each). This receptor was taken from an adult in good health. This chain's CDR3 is CASSLGGTQYF. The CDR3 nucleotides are TGTGCCAGCAGTTTAGGGGGGACCCAGTACTTC.